Shown below are 15 T cell receptor beta chains from a single sample sequenced in a study of shared clonotypes between healthy human individuals. TCRdb's copy holds only in-frame clones and misses some; the assay was immunoSEQ multiplex PCR. The table includes about 1,800,000 clones, roughly 94% detected once. CD45RO-negative cells were positively selected for CCR7, leaving out terminally differentiated effector memory CD45RA+ cells. Sequencing input: naive CD8+ T cells sorted from blood. These receptors came from a man between 18 and 29 years old in good health.

V and J are TRBV2 and TRBJ1-1; D is ambiguous. Trimming took off 3 bases at V and 6 bases at J, with 14 bases between the two ends. This CDR3 has 14 amino acids. Germline V gene lookup returns CDR1 SNHLY and CDR2 FYNNEI. CDR3 nucleotides: TGTGCCAGCAGTGACCCGGGTTTACACGCTGAAGCTTTCTTT. Translation gives CASSDPGLHAEAFF.

To note about this clone: This specimen includes other DNA sequences encoding the same CDR3. The chain carries TRBV28 and TRBJ1-1; TRBD1 might be the D (5 bases). This CDR3 spans 12 amino acids. The ends were cut back, 5 bases at V and 5 bases at J, with 9 bases in the middle. CDR1 and CDR2 (germline): MDHEN, SYDVKM. The DNA for the CDR3 is TGTGCCAGCAGTCCAGGGTTAACTGAAGCTTTCTTT. It translates to CASSPGLTEAFF.

This clone was counted once. This chain uses TRBV6-5 with TRBJ2-7, with 9 bases identical to TRBD2. Germline loops: CDR1 MNHEY, CDR2 SVGAGI. After removal of 7 bases from V and 3 bases from J, the junction contained 7 bases not matched to a gene. This CDR3 is built from 14 residues. The CDR3 region has the DNA TGTGCCAGCACCGAACTAGCGGGCCGCTACGAGCAGTACTTC. Translating it yields CASTELAGRYEQYF.

The rearrangement uses TRBV2 and TRBJ2-7; a weak D match, TRBD2 (6 bases). Trimming left V 7 bases short and J 1 base short, with 17 bases between. Per germline, CDR1 SNHLY and CDR2 FYNNEI. This CDR3 has 15 amino acids. CDR3 in amino acids: CASTIPLASSYEQYF. The DNA for the CDR3 is TGTGCCAGCACCATACCCCTAGCGAGTTCCTACGAGCAGTACTTC.

V gene TRBV7-9 combines with J gene TRBJ2-2, with TRBD1 identical over 8 bases. CDR1 and CDR2 from the germline V gene are SEHNR and FQNEAQ (reference sequence). The ends lost 5 bases at V and 4 bases at J; junction bases unmatched: 12. This CDR3 contains 17 residues. The CDR3 nucleotides read TGTGCCAGCAGCGCGAACGACAGGGGTGGAGGCACCGGGGAGCTGTTTTTT. This gives the protein CASSANDRGGGTGELFF. Based on the CDR3 plus reference TRBV7-9 and TRBJ2-2, the full variable domain is DTGVSQNPRHKITKRGQNVTFRCDPISEHNRLYWYRQTLGQGPEFLTYFQNEAQLEKSRLLSDRFSAERPKGSFSTLEIQRTEQGDSAMYLCASSANDRGGGTGELFFGEGSRLTVL.

V is TRBV2 and J is TRBJ2-7; 8 positions agree with TRBD1. The CDR3 runs to 15 residues. Germline V lookup: CDR1 SNHLY, CDR2 FYNNEI. The trim removed 2 bases at V and 1 base at J, leaving 4 bases unmatched. This CDR3 reads CASSEYQGASYEQYF. CDR3 bases: TGTGCCAGCAGTGAATACCAGGGGGCTTCCTACGAGCAGTACTTC.

This chain joins TRBV13 and TRBJ2-7; possibly TRBD2 for D (6 bases). The germline gives CDR1 PRHDT, CDR2 FYEKMQ (reference sequence). Trimming cost V 1 base and J 6 bases, with 7 bases left between them. The CDR3 spans 12 residues. This CDR3 reads CASSLAGVEQYF. The CDR3 DNA reads as TGTGCCAGCAGCTTAGCGGGGGTCGAGCAGTACTTC. Full variable domain (rest looked up from reference TRBV13 and TRBJ2-7): AAGVIQSPRHLIKEKRETATLKCYPIPRHDTVYWYQQGPGQDPQFLISFYEKMQSDKGSIPDRFSAQQFSDYHSELNMSSLELGDSALYFCASSLAGVEQYFGPGTRLTVT.

The chain couples TRBV7-9 to TRBJ2-7; D is perhaps TRBD1 or TRBD2 (6 bases each). This CDR3 is 15 amino acids long. Germline CDR1 SEHNR, CDR2 FQNEAQ (reference sequence). V was cut by 5 bases and J by 2 bases, with 16 bases left in between. For the CDR3, the DNA is TGTGCCAGCAGCCGTTCGGGGGCCCGGGCCTACGAGCAGTACTTC. Translating it yields CASSRSGARAYEQYF.

The genes are TRBV5-1 and TRBJ2-7; 7 positions match TRBD2. CDR1 is SGHRS and CDR2 is YFSETQ in the germline V gene. J gave up 0 bases and V 3 bases, and 6 bases lay outside the gene matches. This CDR3 comprises 15 residues. The CDR3 nucleotides are TGCGCCAGCAGCTGGGAGGGCCATCCCTCCTACGAGCAGTACTTC. It codes for CASSWEGHPSYEQYF.

This clone was observed once. The chain combines TRBV6-5 with TRBJ1-5; D is undetermined. The CDR3 runs 14 residues. Germline-derived CDR1 and CDR2 are MNHEY and SVGAGI. V dropped 5 bases and J dropped 5 bases, with 13 bases sitting between them. CDR3 bases: TGTGCCAGCAGTACCCGGCCCTCTTATCAGCCCCAGCATTTT. It is translated as CASSTRPSYQPQHF.

V is TRBV29-1 and J is TRBJ2-7; maybe TRBD2 (5 bases). Trimming cost V 3 bases and J 6 bases, with 15 bases left between them. CDR3 length equals 13 residues. CDR1 is SQVTM, CDR2 ANQGSEA, per germline. This CDR3 reads CSVESRYGGEQYF. CDR3 nucleotides: TGCAGCGTTGAGTCCAGGTATGGAGGCGAGCAGTACTTC.

The rearrangement links TRBV10-2 to TRBJ2-1; D is unclear. The ends were cut back, 7 bases at V and 0 bases at J, with 10 bases in the middle. CDR1 WSHSY and CDR2 SAAADI come from the germline V gene. This CDR3 region has 14 residues. The CDR3 loop reads CASTGPVSYNEQFF. Here the CDR3 DNA reads TGCGCCAGCACTGGCCCTGTCTCCTACAATGAGCAGTTCTTC.

The CDR3 DNA reads TGTGCCAGCAGCCTAGGGACTAGCGGCTCCTACGAGCAGTACTTC. This codes for CASSLGTSGSYEQYF. The chain has TRBV9 and TRBJ2-7; TRBD2 matches at 11 bases. V lost 4 bases to trimming and J lost 0 bases; unmatched junction nucleotides: 3. Germline V gives CDR1 SGDLS, CDR2 YYNGEE. The CDR3 consists of 15 residues.

The CDR3 nucleotides read TGTGCCTGGAGTGACCTACAGGGGAACTATGGCTACACCTTC. It specifies CAWSDLQGNYGYTF. V and J are TRBV30 and TRBJ1-2; 7 bases are shared with TRBD1. V lost 1 base and J lost 2; bases outside the gene matches: 4. Germline CDR1 and CDR2: GTSNPN and SVGIG (reference sequence). The CDR3 covers 14 residues.

Notes on this clone: Other DNA sequences in this specimen translate into the identical CDR3. The chain carries TRBV13 and TRBJ2-7; a weak D match, TRBD2 (5 bases). The germline V gene encodes CDR1 PRHDT and CDR2 FYEKMQ (reference sequence). The CDR3 loop spans 12 amino acids. V shed 0 bases and J shed 5 bases, with 5 bases lying between them. The CDR3 nucleotides are TGTGCCAGCAGCTTAGGCGGGAACGAGCAGTACTTC. Protein: CASSLGGNEQYF. Based on the CDR3 plus reference TRBV13 and TRBJ2-7, the full variable domain is AAGVIQSPRHLIKEKRETATLKCYPIPRHDTVYWYQQGPGQDPQFLISFYEKMQSDKGSIPDRFSAQQFSDYHSELNMSSLELGDSALYFCASSLGGNEQYFGPGTRLTVT.